This record covers a single TCR beta chain. No antigen is known for it. Generated by immunoSEQ multiplex PCR, the TCRdb table keeps only in-frame clones and is missing some. Of approximately 20,000 clones listed, 81% are singletons. Time point here: 4-8 weeks after completion of therapy. The data derive from a study of T cell therapy after organ transplantation. The CDR3 loop spans 12 amino acids. Trimming cost V 0 bases and J 3 bases, with 3 bases left between them. Germline assignment: CDR1 SGHDT and CDR2 YYEEEE. The TCR originated in a human patient who had received a solid organ transplant and had CMV disease. Certain T cells may be donor cells from the graft. The chain joins TRBV5-6 to TRBJ1-1; no firm D call. This specimen was CD8+ T cells from blood, taken after autologous CMV-specific T cell therapy. This CDR3 reads CASSLADTEAFF. DNA for the CDR3: TGTGCCAGCAGCTTGGCCGACACTGAAGCTTTCTTT.